Included here is one TCR beta chain sequence, with context. From the reads, TCRdb called clonotypes with MiXCR, one entry per CDR3 protein. The table shows roughly 630,000 distinct CDR3 sequences, with roughly a quarter occurring only once. Trimming left V 6 bases short and J 2 bases short, with 25 bases between. CDR3 length: 18 residues. CDR1 and CDR2 (germline): MNHGY, SAAAGT. These data belong to a study of T cell repertoires in cytomegalovirus infection. This TCR was recovered from a human donor in good health (CMV status not recorded). Some clones in this sample may be carry-over from other donors' samples. Sequencing was performed on CD8+ T cells from PBMCs. This sequence joins TRBV6-8 and TRBJ1-2; D remains ambiguous. The CDR3 is CASRAAWLTQLLNYGYTF. The CDR3 DNA is TGTGCCAGCAGAGCCGCGTGGCTAACTCAACTTTTAAACTATGGCTACACCTTC.